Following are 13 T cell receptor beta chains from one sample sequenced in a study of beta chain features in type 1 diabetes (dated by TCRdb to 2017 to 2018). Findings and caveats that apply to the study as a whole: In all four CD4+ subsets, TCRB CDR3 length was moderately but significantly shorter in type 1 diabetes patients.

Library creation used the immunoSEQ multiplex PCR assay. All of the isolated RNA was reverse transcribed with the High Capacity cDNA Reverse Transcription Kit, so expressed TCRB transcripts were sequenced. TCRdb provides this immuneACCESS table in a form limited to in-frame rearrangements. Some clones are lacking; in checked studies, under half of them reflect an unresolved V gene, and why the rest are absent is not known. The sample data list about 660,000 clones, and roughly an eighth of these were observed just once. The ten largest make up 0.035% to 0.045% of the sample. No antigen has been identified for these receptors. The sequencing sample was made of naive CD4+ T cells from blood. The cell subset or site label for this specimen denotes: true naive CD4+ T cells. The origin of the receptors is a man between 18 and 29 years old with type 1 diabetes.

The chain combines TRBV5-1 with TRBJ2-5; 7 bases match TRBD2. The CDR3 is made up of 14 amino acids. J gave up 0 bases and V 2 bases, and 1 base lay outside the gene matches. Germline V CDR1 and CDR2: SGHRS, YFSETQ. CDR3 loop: CASSFGLDQETQYF. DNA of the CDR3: TGCGCCAGCAGCTTCGGACTAGACCAAGAGACCCAGTACTTC.

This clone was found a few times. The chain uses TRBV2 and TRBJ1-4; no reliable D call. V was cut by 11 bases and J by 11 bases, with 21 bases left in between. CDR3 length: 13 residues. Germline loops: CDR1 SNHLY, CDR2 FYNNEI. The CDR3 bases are TGTGCCGGAGCCCCGGGTCCTGAGCAGAAACTGTTTTTT. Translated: CAGAPGPEQKLFF.

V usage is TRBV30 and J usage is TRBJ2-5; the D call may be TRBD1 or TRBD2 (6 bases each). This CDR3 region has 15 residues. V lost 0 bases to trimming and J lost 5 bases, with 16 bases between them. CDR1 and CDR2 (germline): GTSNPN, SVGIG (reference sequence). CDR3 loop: CAWSVNWGAGETQYF. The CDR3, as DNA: TGTGCCTGGAGTGTAAATTGGGGGGCAGGGGAGACCCAGTACTTC.

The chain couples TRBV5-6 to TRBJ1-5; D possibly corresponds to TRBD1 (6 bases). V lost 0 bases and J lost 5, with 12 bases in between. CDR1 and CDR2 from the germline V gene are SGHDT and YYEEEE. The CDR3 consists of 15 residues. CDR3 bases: TGTGCCAGCAGCTTGGCCGGTACAGGGCATCAGCCCCAGCATTTT. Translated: CASSLAGTGHQPQHF.

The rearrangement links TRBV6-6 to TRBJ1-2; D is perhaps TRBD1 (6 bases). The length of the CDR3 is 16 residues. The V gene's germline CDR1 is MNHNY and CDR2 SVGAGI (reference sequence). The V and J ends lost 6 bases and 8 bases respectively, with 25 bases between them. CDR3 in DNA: TGTGCCAGCAGCCCCTCCCCCTATGCAGGGGCGTGGGGCTACACCTTC. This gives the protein CASSPSPYAGAWGYTF.

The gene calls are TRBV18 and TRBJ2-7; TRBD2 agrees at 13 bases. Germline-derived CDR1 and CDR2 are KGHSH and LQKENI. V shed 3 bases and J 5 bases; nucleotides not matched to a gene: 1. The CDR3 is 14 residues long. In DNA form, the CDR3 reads TGTGCCAGCTCACCGGGGACTAGCGGGAACGAGCAGTACTTC. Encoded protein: CASSPGTSGNEQYF. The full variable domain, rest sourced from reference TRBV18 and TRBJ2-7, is NAGVMQNPRHLVRRRGQEARLRCSPMKGHSHVYWYRQLPEEGLKFMVYLQKENIIDESGMPKERFSAEFPKEGPSILRIQQVVRGDSAAYFCASSPGTSGNEQYFGPGTRLTVT.

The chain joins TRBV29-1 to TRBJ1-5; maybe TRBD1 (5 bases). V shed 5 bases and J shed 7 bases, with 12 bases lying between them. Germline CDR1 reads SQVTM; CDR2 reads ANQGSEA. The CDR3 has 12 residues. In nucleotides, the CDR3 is TGCAGCGTTTCCGACAGTGGCCAGCCCCAGCATTTT. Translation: CSVSDSGQPQHF.

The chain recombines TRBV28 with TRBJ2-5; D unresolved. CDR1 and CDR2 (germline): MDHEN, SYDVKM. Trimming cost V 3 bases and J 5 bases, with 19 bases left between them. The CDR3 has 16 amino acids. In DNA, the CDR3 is TGTGCCAGCAGTTTCTCTTCCCCCAGAGTCTCGGAGACCCAGTACTTC. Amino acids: CASSFSSPRVSETQYF. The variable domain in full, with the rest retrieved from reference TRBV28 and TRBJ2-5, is DVKVTQSSRYLVKRTGEKVFLECVQDMDHENMFWYRQDPGLGLRLIYFSYDVKMKEKGDIPEGYSVSREKKERFSLILESASTNQTSMYLCASSFSSPRVSETQYFGPGTRLLVL.

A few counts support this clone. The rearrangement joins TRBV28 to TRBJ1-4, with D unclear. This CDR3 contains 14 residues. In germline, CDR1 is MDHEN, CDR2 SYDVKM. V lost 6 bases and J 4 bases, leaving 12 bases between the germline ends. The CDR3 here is CASSRGRLNEKLFF. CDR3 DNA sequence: TGTGCCAGCAGCCGAGGACGGCTTAATGAAAAACTGTTTTTT.

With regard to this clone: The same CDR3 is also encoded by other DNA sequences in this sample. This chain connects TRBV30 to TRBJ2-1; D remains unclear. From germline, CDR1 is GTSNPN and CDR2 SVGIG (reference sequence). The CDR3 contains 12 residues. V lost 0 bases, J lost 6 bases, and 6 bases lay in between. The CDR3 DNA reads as TGTGCCTGGAGTGTACTCGGCAATGAGCAGTTCTTC. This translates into CAWSVLGNEQFF.

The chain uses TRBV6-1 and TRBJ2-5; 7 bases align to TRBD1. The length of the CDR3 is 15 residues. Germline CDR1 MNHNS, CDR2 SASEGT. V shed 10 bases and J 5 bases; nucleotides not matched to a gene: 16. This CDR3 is CATGDRDSRGETQYF. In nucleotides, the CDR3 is TGTGCCACCGGGGACCGGGACAGCCGTGGTGAGACCCAGTACTTC.

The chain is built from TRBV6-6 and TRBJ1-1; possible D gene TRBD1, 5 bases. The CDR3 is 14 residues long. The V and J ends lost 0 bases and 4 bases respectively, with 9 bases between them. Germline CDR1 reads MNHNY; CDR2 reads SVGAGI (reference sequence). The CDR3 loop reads CASSYSVGGTEAFF. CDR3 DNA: TGTGCCAGCAGTTACTCCGTGGGGGGCACTGAAGCTTTCTTT.

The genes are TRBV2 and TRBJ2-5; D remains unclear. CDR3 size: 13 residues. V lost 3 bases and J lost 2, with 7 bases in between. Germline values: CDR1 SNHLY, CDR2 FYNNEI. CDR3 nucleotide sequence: TGTGCCAGCAGTGAGGTTCAGCAAGAGACCCAGTACTTC. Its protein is CASSEVQQETQYF.